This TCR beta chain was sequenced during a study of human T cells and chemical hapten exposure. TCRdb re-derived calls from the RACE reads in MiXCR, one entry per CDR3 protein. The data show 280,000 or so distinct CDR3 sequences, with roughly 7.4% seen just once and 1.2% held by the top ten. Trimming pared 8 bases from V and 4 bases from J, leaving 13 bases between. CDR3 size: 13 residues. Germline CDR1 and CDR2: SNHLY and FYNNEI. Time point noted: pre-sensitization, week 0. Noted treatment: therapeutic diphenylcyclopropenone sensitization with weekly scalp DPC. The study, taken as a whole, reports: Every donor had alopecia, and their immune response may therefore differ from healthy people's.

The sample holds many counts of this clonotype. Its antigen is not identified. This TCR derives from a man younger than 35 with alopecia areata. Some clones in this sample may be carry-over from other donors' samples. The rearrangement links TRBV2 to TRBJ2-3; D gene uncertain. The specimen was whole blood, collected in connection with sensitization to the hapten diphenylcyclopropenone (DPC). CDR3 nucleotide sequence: TGTGCCAGCCTAAGGGTCGCAGCAGATACGCAGTATTTT. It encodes CASLRVAADTQYF.